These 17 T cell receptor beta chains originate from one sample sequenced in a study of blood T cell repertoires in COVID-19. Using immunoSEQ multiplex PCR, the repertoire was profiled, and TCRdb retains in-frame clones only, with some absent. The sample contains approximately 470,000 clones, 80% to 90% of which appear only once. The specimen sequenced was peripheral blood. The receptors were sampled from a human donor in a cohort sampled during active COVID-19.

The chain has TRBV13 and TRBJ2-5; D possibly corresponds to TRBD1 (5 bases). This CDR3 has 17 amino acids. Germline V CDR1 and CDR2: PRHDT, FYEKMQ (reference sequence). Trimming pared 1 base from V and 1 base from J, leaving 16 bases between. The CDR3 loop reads CASSLETLVQGQETQYF. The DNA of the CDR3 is TGTGCCAGCAGCTTAGAAACCTTAGTTCAGGGCCAAGAGACCCAGTACTTC.

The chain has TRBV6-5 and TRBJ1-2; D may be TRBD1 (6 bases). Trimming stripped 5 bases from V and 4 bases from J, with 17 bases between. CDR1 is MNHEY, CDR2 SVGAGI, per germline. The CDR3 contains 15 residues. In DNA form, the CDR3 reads TGTGCCAGCAGTACCGGGGGGCAGGGAGTCTATGGCTACACCTTC. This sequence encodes CASSTGGQGVYGYTF.

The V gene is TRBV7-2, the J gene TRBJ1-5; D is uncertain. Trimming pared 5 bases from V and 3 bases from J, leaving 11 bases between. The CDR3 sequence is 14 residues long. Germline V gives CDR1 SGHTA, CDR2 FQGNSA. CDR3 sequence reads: CASSLGSPNQPQHF. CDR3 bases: TGTGCCAGCAGCCTGGGGAGCCCCAATCAGCCCCAGCATTTT.

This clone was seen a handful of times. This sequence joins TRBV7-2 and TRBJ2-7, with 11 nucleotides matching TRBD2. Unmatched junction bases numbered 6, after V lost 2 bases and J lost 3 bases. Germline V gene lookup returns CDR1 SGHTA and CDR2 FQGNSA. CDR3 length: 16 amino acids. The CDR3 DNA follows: TGTGCCAGCAGCTTAATCAGTGGGACTAGCGGCTACGAGCAGTACTTC. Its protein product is CASSLISGTSGYEQYF.

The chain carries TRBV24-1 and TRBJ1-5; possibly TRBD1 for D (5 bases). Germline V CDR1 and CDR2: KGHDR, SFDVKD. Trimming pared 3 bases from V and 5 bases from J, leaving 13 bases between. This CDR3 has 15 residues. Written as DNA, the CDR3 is TGTGCCACCAGTGATGCCCGGCGGGGGGATCAGCCCCAGCATTTT. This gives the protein CATSDARRGDQPQHF.

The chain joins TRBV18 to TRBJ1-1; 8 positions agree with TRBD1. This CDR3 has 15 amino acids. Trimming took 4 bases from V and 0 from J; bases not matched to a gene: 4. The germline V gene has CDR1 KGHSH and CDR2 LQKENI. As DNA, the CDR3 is TGTGCCAGCTCACTTACAGGGGGGGTGAACACTGAAGCTTTCTTT. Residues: CASSLTGGVNTEAFF. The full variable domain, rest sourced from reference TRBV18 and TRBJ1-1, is NAGVMQNPRHLVRRRGQEARLRCSPMKGHSHVYWYRQLPEEGLKFMVYLQKENIIDESGMPKERFSAEFPKEGPSILRIQQVVRGDSAAYFCASSLTGGVNTEAFFGQGTRLTVV.

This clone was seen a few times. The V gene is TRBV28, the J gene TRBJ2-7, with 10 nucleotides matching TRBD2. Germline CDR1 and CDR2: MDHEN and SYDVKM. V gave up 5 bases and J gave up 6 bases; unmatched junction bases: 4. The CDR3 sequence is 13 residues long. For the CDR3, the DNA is TGTGCCAGCAGTATGGGACTAGCGCGCGAGCAGTACTTC. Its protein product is CASSMGLAREQYF. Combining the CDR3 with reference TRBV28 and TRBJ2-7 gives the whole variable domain DVKVTQSSRYLVKRTGEKVFLECVQDMDHENMFWYRQDPGLGLRLIYFSYDVKMKEKGDIPEGYSVSREKKERFSLILESASTNQTSMYLCASSMGLAREQYFGPGTRLTVT.

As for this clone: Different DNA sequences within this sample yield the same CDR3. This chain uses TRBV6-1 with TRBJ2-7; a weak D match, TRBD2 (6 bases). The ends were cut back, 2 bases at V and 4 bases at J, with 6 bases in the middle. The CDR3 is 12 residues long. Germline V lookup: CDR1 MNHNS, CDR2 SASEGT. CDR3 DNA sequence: TGTGCCAGCAGTGAACGGGGGTACGAGCAGTACTTC. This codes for CASSERGYEQYF.

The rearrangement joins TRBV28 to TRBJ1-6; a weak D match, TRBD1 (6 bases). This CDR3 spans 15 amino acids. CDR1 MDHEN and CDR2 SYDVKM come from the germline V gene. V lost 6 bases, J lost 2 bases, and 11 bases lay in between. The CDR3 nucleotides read TGTGCCAGCAGCCCCGGACAGACCTATAATTCACCCCTCCACTTT. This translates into CASSPGQTYNSPLHF.

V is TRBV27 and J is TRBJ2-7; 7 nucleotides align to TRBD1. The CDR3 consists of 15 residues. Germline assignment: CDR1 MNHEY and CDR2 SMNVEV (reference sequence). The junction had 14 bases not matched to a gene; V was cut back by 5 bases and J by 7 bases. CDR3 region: CASSPYRDSSVEQYF. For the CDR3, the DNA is TGTGCCAGCAGTCCCTATCGGGACAGTAGTGTGGAGCAGTACTTC.

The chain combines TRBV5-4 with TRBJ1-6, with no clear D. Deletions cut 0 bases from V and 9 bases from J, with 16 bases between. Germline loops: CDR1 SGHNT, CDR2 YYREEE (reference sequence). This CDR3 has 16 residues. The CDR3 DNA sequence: TGTGCCAGCAGCTTGGCCGGAGGCAGTGGGGTTTCACCCCTCCACTTT. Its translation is CASSLAGGSGVSPLHF.

CDR3: CTTSANTGELFF. CDR3 DNA: TGTACGACTAGCGCGAACACCGGGGAGCTGTTTTTT. The chain has TRBV7-2 and TRBJ2-2; 8 nucleotides match TRBD2. Germline V gene lookup returns CDR1 SGHTA and CDR2 FQGNSA. The CDR3 length is 12 residues.

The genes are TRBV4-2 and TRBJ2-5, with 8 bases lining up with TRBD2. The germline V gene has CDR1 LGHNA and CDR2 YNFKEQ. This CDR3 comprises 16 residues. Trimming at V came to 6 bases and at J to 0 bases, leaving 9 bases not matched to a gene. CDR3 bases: TGTGCCAGCAGTCCCCAAGGCGGGAGGCACCAAGAGACCCAGTACTTC. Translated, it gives CASSPQGGRHQETQYF.

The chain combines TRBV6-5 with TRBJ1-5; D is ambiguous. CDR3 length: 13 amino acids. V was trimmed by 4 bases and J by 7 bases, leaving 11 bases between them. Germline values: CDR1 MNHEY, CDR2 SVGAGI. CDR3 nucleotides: TGTGCCAGCAGTTTAACGGGAAGGCAGCCCCAGCATTTT. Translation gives CASSLTGRQPQHF.

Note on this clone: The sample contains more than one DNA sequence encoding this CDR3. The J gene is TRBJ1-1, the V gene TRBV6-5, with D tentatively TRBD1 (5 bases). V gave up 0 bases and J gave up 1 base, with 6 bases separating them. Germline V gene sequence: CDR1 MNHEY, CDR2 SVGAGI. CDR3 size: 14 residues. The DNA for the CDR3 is TGTGCCAGCAGTTACTCGCAGGGGAACACTGAAGCTTTCTTT. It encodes CASSYSQGNTEAFF.

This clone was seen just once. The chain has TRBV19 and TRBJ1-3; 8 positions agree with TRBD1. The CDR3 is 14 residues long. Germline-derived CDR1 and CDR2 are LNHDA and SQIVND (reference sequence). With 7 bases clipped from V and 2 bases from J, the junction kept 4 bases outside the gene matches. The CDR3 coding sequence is TGTGCCAGTATTCGACAGGGGCCTGGAAACACCATATATTTT. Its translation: CASIRQGPGNTIYF.

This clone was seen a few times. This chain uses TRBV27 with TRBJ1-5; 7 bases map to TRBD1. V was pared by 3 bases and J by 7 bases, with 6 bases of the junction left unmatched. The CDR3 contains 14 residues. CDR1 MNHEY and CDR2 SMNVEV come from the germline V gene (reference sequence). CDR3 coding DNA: TGTGCCAGCAGTTTTGACAGGGTGAGCCAGCCCCAGCATTTT. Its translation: CASSFDRVSQPQHF.